These 27 T cell receptor beta chains came from one sample sequenced in a study of shared clonotypes between healthy human individuals. Assay: immunoSEQ multiplex PCR; the TCRdb copy retains only in-frame clones and omits some. The sample contains fewer than 1.8 million clones, 97% to 99% of which appear only once. The source material was naive CD4+ T cells sorted from blood. Described subset: CD45RA+ positively selected. The receptor source for this set is a young man in good health.

This chain joins TRBV6-1 and TRBJ2-7; D might be TRBD2 (6 bases). V was trimmed by 3 bases and J by 1 base, leaving 16 bases between them. The CDR3 consists of 16 residues. The germline gives CDR1 MNHNS, CDR2 SASEGT. CDR3 nucleotide sequence: TGTGCCAGCAGTGACACCATGGCCAGCGGGTCCTACGAGCAGTACTTC. Its translation: CASSDTMASGSYEQYF.

The chain joins TRBV5-1 to TRBJ2-1; the D gene is possibly TRBD2 (6 bases). The germline V and J ends were trimmed by 0 bases and 6 bases, with 10 bases remaining between them. The CDR3 spans 14 residues. Germline V gives CDR1 SGHRS, CDR2 YFSETQ. The CDR3 DNA reads TGCGCCAGCAGCTTGGCGATTAGCGGCAATGAGCAGTTCTTC. Amino acids: CASSLAISGNEQFF. The full variable domain, with the rest looked up from reference TRBV5-1 and TRBJ2-1, is KAGVTQTPRYLIKTRGQQVTLSCSPISGHRSVSWYQQTPGQGLQFLFEYFSETQRNKGNFPGRFSGRQFSNSRSEMNVSTLELGDSALYLCASSLAISGNEQFFGPGTRLTVL.

This clone appeared once. The chain carries TRBV7-9 and TRBJ2-2, with 8 nucleotides matching TRBD1. The CDR3 is made up of 16 amino acids. V lost 1 base, J lost 1 base, and 2 bases stayed unmatched. The germline V gene has CDR1 SEHNR and CDR2 FQNEAQ (reference sequence). DNA of the CDR3: TGTGCCAGCAGCTTAGGACAGGGGAAGAACACCGGGGAGCTGTTTTTT. This sequence encodes CASSLGQGKNTGELFF.

The J gene is TRBJ2-5, the V gene TRBV7-3; either TRBD1 or TRBD2 may fit D (6 bases each). Trimming shortened V by 5 bases and J by 5 bases, and 18 bases separated the two germline ends. The CDR3 totals 15 residues. Germline V gene lookup returns CDR1 SGHTA and CDR2 FQGTGA. This CDR3 reads CASSRSGAPGETQYF. CDR3 DNA sequence: TGTGCCAGCAGCCGGTCGGGGGCCCCCGGGGAGACCCAGTACTTC.

The rearrangement links TRBV5-1 to TRBJ2-7; 7 bases are a match to TRBD1. The germline CDR1 and CDR2 sequences are SGHRS and YFSETQ. J lost 6 bases, V lost 0 bases, and 6 bases had no gene match. This CDR3 contains 14 residues. CDR3 sequence: CASSLVGTEGEQYF. CDR3 DNA: TGCGCCAGCAGCTTGGTGGGGACAGAGGGCGAGCAGTACTTC. Drawing the rest from reference TRBV5-1 and TRBJ2-7, the complete variable domain is KAGVTQTPRYLIKTRGQQVTLSCSPISGHRSVSWYQQTPGQGLQFLFEYFSETQRNKGNFPGRFSGRQFSNSRSEMNVSTLELGDSALYLCASSLVGTEGEQYFGPGTRLTVT.

The V and J genes are TRBV5-4 and TRBJ1-1; TRBD1 aligns across 10 bases. Germline V gene sequence: CDR1 SGHNT, CDR2 YYREEE (reference sequence). CDR3 length: 13 residues. J lost 8 bases, V lost 5 bases, and 6 bases had no gene match. The CDR3 region is CASRGPGQGEAFF. The CDR3 nucleotides read TGTGCCAGCAGAGGGCCGGGACAGGGGGAAGCTTTCTTT.

The chain couples TRBV10-1 to TRBJ2-2, with D uncertain. V dropped 3 bases and J dropped 6 bases, with 8 bases sitting between them. The CDR3 runs to 13 residues. Germline V CDR1 and CDR2: WNHNN, SYGVQD (reference sequence). DNA for the CDR3: TGCGCCAGCAGTGATCCTGCCCCCGGGGAGCTGTTTTTT. Translating gives CASSDPAPGELFF.

This clone was recorded once. The CDR3, as DNA: TGTGCCATCAGTTCAGGGCCAAACACCATATATTTT. Its translation is CAISSGPNTIYF. V and J are TRBV10-3 and TRBJ1-3; D is possibly TRBD1 (5 bases). V lost 5 bases and J lost 6, with 8 bases in between. Per germline, CDR1 ENHRY and CDR2 SYGVKD. The CDR3 totals 12 residues.

The chain couples TRBV14 to TRBJ1-1; no clear D gene. The germline V gene has CDR1 SGHDN and CDR2 FVKESK. Deletions cut 2 bases from V and 0 bases from J, with 7 bases between. The CDR3 runs 14 residues. The CDR3 loop is CASSQRGVNTEAFF. The CDR3 nucleotides read TGTGCCAGCAGCCAAAGAGGAGTGAACACTGAAGCTTTCTTT.

The gene calls are TRBV4-3 and TRBJ2-1; D is uncertain. V was pared by 5 bases and J by 3 bases, with 14 bases between. The CDR3 loop spans 15 amino acids. Germline V gene data show CDR1 as LGHNA and CDR2 as YSLEER. CDR3 loop: CASSSNFVGYNEQFF. The CDR3 coding sequence is TGCGCCAGCAGCTCCAACTTCGTCGGCTACAATGAGCAGTTCTTC.

V gene TRBV11-2 combines with J gene TRBJ2-7, with D unclear. V was pared by 7 bases and J by 2 bases, with 18 bases between. Germline CDR1 is SGHAT and CDR2 is FQNNGV. The CDR3 totals 15 residues. CDR3 sequence reads: CASNSVSFEPYEQYF. CDR3 nucleotide sequence: TGTGCCAGCAACAGCGTTAGCTTCGAACCCTACGAGCAGTACTTC.

Regarding this clone: The same CDR3 arises from other DNA sequences in this sample as well. The chain couples TRBV5-1 to TRBJ1-1; D uncertain. Germline loops: CDR1 SGHRS, CDR2 YFSETQ. CDR3 length: 11 residues. V was pared by 2 bases and J by 3 bases, with 2 bases between. The CDR3 DNA reads as TGCGCCAGCAGCTTAGACACTGAAGCTTTCTTT. Its translation is CASSLDTEAFF.

This sequence joins TRBV10-3 and TRBJ1-1, with TRBD1 as a possible D gene (6 bases). Germline lookup yields CDR1 ENHRY and CDR2 SYGVKD. The CDR3 consists of 17 residues. V dropped 10 bases and J dropped 5 bases, with 29 bases sitting between them. DNA of the CDR3: TGTGCCACCCACTCCCCGCCGGGACACCATCGGGAGACTGAAGCTTTCTTT. Protein sequence: CATHSPPGHHRETEAFF.

V is TRBV6-5 and J is TRBJ2-7; D is possibly TRBD2 (5 bases). Germline CDR1 MNHEY, CDR2 SVGAGI. This CDR3 comprises 14 residues. The V end was cut by 0 bases, the J end by 3 bases, with 9 bases between. CDR3 DNA: TGTGCCAGCAGTTACTCGGGAGTGATCTACGAGCAGTACTTC. Translation gives CASSYSGVIYEQYF.

A word on this clone: This same CDR3 is encoded by further DNA sequences in the sample. This chain connects TRBV5-1 to TRBJ2-3, with 8 bases matching TRBD2. The CDR3 runs to 14 residues. The V segment lost 4 bases and the J segment 3 bases; nucleotides outside the gene matches: 4. Germline assignment: CDR1 SGHRS and CDR2 YFSETQ. The CDR3, as DNA: TGCGCCAGCAGCCTTACTAGCGGAACAGATACGCAGTATTTT. Its translation: CASSLTSGTDTQYF.

As regards this clone: Additional DNA sequences in this sample encode the identical CDR3. The chain carries TRBV19 and TRBJ2-5; weak D call: TRBD2 (6 bases). CDR3 length: 13 residues. V shed 1 base and J shed 5 bases, with 8 bases lying between them. CDR1 is LNHDA and CDR2 is SQIVND in the germline V gene (reference sequence). The CDR3 region has the DNA TGTGCCAGTAGTATAGCGGGGAGGGAGACCCAGTACTTC. This gives the protein CASSIAGRETQYF. Complete variable domain (other parts from reference TRBV19 and TRBJ2-5): DGGITQSPKYLFRKEGQNVTLSCEQNLNHDAMYWYRQDPGQGLRLIYYSQIVNDFQKGDIAEGYSVSREKKESFPLTVTSAQKNPTAFYLCASSIAGRETQYFGPGTRLLVL.

The chain couples TRBV5-1 to TRBJ2-1; D not resolved. Germline assignment: CDR1 SGHRS and CDR2 YFSETQ. The CDR3 totals 15 residues. V was clipped by 3 bases and J by 5 bases, with 15 bases between them. In DNA form, the CDR3 reads TGCGCCAGCAGCTCGATCCGACCCAAGGACAATGAGCAGTTCTTC. Translated, it gives CASSSIRPKDNEQFF.

This clone came up once. The rearrangement links TRBV6-6 to TRBJ2-7; D is perhaps TRBD1 (6 bases). The V gene's germline CDR1 is MNHNY and CDR2 SVGAGI (reference sequence). Between the trimmed V and J ends, which lost 2 bases and 2 bases, there was a span of 13 bases. The CDR3 consists of 15 residues. CDR3 in amino acids: CASSYVPGAPYEQYF. CDR3 in DNA: TGTGCCAGCAGTTACGTCCCAGGGGCCCCCTACGAGCAGTACTTC.

The chain links TRBV6-6 to TRBJ2-7, with D perhaps matching TRBD1 or TRBD2 (5 bases each). V dropped 8 bases and J dropped 3 bases, with 14 bases sitting between them. The length of the CDR3 is 13 residues. Germline V gene data show CDR1 as MNHNY and CDR2 as SVGAGI (reference sequence). The CDR3 region has the DNA TGTGCCAGCTTTTCCCGGGACGGCTACGAGCAGTACTTC. This codes for CASFSRDGYEQYF.

The chain links TRBV29-1 to TRBJ1-1; weak D call: TRBD1 (5 bases). This CDR3 contains 14 residues. CDR1 and CDR2 from the germline V gene are SQVTM and ANQGSEA. With 2 bases removed from V and 1 base from J, the gap between germline ends came to 11 bases. In DNA form, the CDR3 reads TGCAGCGTTGAACCCAGGGCCAAGAACACTGAAGCTTTCTTT. Translated, it gives CSVEPRAKNTEAFF. The variable domain in full, with the rest retrieved from reference TRBV29-1 and TRBJ1-1, is SAVISQKPSRDICQRGTSLTIQCQVDSQVTMMFWYRQQPGQSLTLIATANQGSEATYESGFVIDKFPISRPNLTFSTLTVSNMSPEDSSIYLCSVEPRAKNTEAFFGQGTRLTVV.

The V call is TRBV5-1, the J call TRBJ1-1; the D gene is possibly TRBD1 (5 bases). CDR1 SGHRS and CDR2 YFSETQ come from the germline V gene. The CDR3 sequence is 14 residues long. V was clipped by 4 bases and J by 1 base, with 11 bases between them. CDR3 coding DNA: TGCGCCAGCAGCACATCCCAGGGGAACACTGAAGCTTTCTTT. The encoded protein is CASSTSQGNTEAFF. The full variable domain, in which reference TRBV5-1 and TRBJ1-1 provide the parts outside the CDR3, is KAGVTQTPRYLIKTRGQQVTLSCSPISGHRSVSWYQQTPGQGLQFLFEYFSETQRNKGNFPGRFSGRQFSNSRSEMNVSTLELGDSALYLCASSTSQGNTEAFFGQGTRLTVV.

This clone was counted a single time. This chain connects TRBV30 to TRBJ2-6, with D unresolved. The CDR3 is made up of 15 amino acids. Deletions cut 4 bases from V and 10 bases from J, with 20 bases between. The germline V gene encodes CDR1 GTSNPN and CDR2 SVGIG (reference sequence). CDR3: CAWTRLSVGHNVLTF. The DNA for the CDR3 is TGTGCCTGGACTAGGTTGTCTGTTGGGCATAACGTCCTGACTTTC.

The chain uses TRBV2 and TRBJ1-2; D not resolved. Trimming shortened V by 6 bases and J by 8 bases, and 10 bases separated the two germline ends. Germline V gives CDR1 SNHLY, CDR2 FYNNEI. The length of the CDR3 is 11 residues. The CDR3 coding sequence is TGTGCCAGCAGAACGAACTTCGGCTACACCTTC. It yields the protein CASRTNFGYTF.

About this clone: The sample holds other DNA sequences that translate to the same CDR3. The J gene is TRBJ2-1, the V gene TRBV18; D is ambiguous. V was shortened by 6 bases and J by 7 bases, with 4 bases between the two germline ends. CDR1 KGHSH and CDR2 LQKENI come from the germline V gene. The CDR3 has 10 amino acids. In DNA form, the CDR3 reads TGTGCCAGCTCGGGGAATGAGCAGTTCTTC. This codes for CASSGNEQFF.

The chain couples TRBV11-2 to TRBJ2-3; TRBD2 matches at 7 bases. Trimming at V came to 5 bases and at J to 1 base, leaving 9 bases not matched to a gene. This CDR3 has 16 residues. CDR1 SGHAT and CDR2 FQNNGV come from the germline V gene. The CDR3 loop reads CASSPSGKLRTDTQYF. CDR3 sequence (DNA): TGTGCCAGCAGCCCCAGCGGGAAGCTACGCACAGATACGCAGTATTTT. Combining the CDR3 with reference TRBV11-2 and TRBJ2-3 gives the whole variable domain EAGVAQSPRYKIIEKRQSVAFWCNPISGHATLYWYQQILGQGPKLLIQFQNNGVVDDSQLPKDRFSAERLKGVDSTLKIQPAKLEDSAVYLCASSPSGKLRTDTQYFGPGTRLTVL.

The genes are TRBV5-1 and TRBJ1-1, with no clear D. V was pared by 0 bases and J by 1 base, with 10 bases between. CDR1 and CDR2 (germline): SGHRS, YFSETQ. The CDR3 spans 15 residues. CDR3 region: CASSLVHGENTEAFF. The CDR3 nucleotides are TGCGCCAGCAGCTTGGTTCACGGAGAGAACACTGAAGCTTTCTTT.

The chain combines TRBV6-5 with TRBJ1-1; 7 nucleotides agree with TRBD1. Germline V gene lookup returns CDR1 MNHEY and CDR2 SVGAGI. This CDR3 has 14 residues. J lost 4 bases, V lost 6 bases, and 8 bases had no gene match. The CDR3: CASSLGQGVTEAFF. CDR3 nucleotide sequence: TGTGCCAGCAGCCTAGGGCAGGGGGTCACTGAAGCTTTCTTT.